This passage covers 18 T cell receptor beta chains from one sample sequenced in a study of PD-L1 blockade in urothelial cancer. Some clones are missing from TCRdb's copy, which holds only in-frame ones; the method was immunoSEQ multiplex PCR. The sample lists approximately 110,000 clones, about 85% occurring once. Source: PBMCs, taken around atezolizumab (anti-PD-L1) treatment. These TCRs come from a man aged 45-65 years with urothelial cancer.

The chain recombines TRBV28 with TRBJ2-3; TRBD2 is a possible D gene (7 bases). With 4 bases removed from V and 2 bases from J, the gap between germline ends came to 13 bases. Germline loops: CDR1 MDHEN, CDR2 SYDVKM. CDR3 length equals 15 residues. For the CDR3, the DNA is TGTGCCAGCAGTTCCTGGGGGGGGCCCACAGATACGCAGTATTTT. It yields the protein CASSSWGGPTDTQYF.

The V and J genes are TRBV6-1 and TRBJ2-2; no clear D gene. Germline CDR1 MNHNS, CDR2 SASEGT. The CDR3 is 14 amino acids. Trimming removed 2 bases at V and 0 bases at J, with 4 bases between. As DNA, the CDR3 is TGTGCCAGCAGTGAATATTCGAACACCGGGGAGCTGTTTTTT. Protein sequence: CASSEYSNTGELFF.

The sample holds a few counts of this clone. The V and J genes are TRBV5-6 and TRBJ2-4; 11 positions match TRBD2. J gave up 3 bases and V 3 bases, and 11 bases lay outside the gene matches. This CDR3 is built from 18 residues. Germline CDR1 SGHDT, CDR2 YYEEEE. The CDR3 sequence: CASSYPPSGRRGKNIQYF. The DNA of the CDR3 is TGTGCCAGCAGCTATCCCCCTAGCGGGAGGAGGGGCAAAAACATTCAGTACTTC.

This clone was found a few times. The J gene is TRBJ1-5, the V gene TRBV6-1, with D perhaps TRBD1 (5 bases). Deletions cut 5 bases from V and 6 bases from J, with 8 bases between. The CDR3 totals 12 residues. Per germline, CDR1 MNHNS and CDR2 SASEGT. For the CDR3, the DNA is TGTGCCAGCAGTACAACAGGTCAGCCCCAGCATTTT. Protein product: CASSTTGQPQHF.

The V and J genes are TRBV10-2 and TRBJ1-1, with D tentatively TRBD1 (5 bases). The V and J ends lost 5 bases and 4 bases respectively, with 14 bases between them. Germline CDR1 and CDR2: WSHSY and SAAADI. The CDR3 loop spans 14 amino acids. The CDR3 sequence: CASSSQGQSTEAFF. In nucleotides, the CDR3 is TGCGCCAGCAGTTCTCAGGGCCAGAGCACTGAAGCTTTCTTT.

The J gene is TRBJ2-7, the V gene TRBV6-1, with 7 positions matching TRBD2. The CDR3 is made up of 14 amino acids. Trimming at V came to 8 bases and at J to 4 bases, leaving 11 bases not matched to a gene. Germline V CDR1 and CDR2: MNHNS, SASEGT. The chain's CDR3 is CASGSSGILYEQYF. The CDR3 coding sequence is TGTGCCAGCGGTTCGAGCGGGATTCTGTACGAGCAGTACTTC.

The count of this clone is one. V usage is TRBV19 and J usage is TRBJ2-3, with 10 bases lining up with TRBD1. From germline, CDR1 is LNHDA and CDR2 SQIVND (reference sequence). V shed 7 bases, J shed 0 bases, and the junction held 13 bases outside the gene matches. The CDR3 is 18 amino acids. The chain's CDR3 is CASKRGQGGPTSTDTQYF. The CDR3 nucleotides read TGTGCCAGTAAACGTGGACAGGGGGGCCCTACTAGCACAGATACGCAGTATTTT.

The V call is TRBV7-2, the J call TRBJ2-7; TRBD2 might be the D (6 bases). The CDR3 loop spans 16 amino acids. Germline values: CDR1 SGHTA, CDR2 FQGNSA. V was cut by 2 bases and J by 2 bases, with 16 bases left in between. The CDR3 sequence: CASSLISSGPAYEQYF. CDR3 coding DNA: TGTGCCAGCAGCTTAATATCCAGCGGGCCTGCCTACGAGCAGTACTTC.

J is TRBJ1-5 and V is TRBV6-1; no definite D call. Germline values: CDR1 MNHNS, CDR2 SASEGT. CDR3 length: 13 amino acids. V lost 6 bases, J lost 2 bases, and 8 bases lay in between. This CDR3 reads CASRERGNQPQHF. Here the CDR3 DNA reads TGTGCCAGCAGGGAGCGGGGCAATCAGCCCCAGCATTTT.

The DNA of the CDR3 is TGTGCCAGCAGCGGCGGACTGACTAGCGGCCGTTACGAGCAGTACTTC. Residues: CASSGGLTSGRYEQYF. The chain recombines TRBV5-4 with TRBJ2-7, with TRBD2 identical over 9 bases. This CDR3 comprises 16 residues. J lost 4 bases, V lost 4 bases, and 12 bases had no gene match. Germline CDR1 is SGHNT and CDR2 is YYREEE (reference sequence). Based on the CDR3 plus reference TRBV5-4 and TRBJ2-7, the full variable domain is ETGVTQSPTHLIKTRGQQVTLRCSSQSGHNTVSWYQQALGQGPQFIFQYYREEENGRGNFPPRFSGLQFPNYSSELNVNALELDDSALYLCASSGGLTSGRYEQYFGPGTRLTVT.

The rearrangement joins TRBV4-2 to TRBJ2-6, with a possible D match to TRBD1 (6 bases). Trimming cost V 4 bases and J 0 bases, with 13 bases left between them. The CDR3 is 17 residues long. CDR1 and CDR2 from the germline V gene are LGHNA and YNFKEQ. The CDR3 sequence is CASSRARDTSGANVLTF. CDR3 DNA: TGTGCCAGCAGCCGAGCCCGGGACACCTCTGGGGCCAACGTCCTGACTTTC.

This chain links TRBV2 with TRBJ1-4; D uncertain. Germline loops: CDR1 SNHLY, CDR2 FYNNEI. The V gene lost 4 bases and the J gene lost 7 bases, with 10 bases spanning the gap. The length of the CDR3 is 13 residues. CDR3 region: CASSAGMREKLFF. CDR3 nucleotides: TGTGCCAGCAGTGCGGGAATGCGTGAAAAACTGTTTTTT. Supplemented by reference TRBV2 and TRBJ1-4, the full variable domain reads EPEVTQTPSHQVTQMGQEVILRCVPISNHLYFYWYRQILGQKVEFLVSFYNNEISEKSEIFDDQFSVERPDGSNFTLKIRSTKLEDSAMYFCASSAGMREKLFFGSGTQLSVL.

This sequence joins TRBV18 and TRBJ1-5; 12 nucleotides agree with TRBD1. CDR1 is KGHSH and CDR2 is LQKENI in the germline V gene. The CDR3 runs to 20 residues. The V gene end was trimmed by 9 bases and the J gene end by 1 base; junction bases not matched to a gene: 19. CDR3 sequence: CASSLNAPGQGAGSNQPQHF. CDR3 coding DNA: TGTGCCAGTTCCCTAAACGCGCCGGGACAGGGGGCTGGCAGCAATCAGCCCCAGCATTTT. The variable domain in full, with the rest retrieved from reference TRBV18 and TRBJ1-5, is NAGVMQNPRHLVRRRGQEARLRCSPMKGHSHVYWYRQLPEEGLKFMVYLQKENIIDESGMPKERFSAEFPKEGPSILRIQQVVRGDSAAYFCASSLNAPGQGAGSNQPQHFGDGTRLSIL.

This chain's CDR3 is CASSLGAGAGANVLTF. The CDR3, as DNA: TGTGCCAGCAGCTTAGGGGCAGGGGCTGGGGCCAACGTCCTGACTTTC. The rearrangement uses TRBV11-2 and TRBJ2-6; weak D call: TRBD1 (6 bases). The germline V gene encodes CDR1 SGHAT and CDR2 FQNNGV. Trimming pared 1 base from V and 2 bases from J, leaving 9 bases between. The CDR3 covers 16 residues.

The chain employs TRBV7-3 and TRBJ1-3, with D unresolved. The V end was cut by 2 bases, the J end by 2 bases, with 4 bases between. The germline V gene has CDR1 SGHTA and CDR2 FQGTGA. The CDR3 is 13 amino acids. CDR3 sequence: CASSLVTGNTIYF. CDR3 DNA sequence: TGTGCCAGCAGCTTAGTAACTGGAAACACCATATATTTT.

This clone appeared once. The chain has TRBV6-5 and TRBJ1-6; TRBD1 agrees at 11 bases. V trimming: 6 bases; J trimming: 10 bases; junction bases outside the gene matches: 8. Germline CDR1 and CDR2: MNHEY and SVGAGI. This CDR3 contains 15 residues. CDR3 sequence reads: CASRTPGTGGSPLHF. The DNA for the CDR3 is TGTGCCAGCAGAACCCCCGGGACAGGGGGATCACCCCTCCACTTT.

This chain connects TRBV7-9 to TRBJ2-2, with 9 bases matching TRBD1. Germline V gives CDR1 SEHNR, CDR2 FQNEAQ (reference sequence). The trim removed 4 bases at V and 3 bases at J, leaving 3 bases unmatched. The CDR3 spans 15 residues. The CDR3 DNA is TGTGCCAGCAGCTACAGGGGGCCGGACACCGGGGAGCTGTTTTTT. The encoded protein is CASSYRGPDTGELFF.

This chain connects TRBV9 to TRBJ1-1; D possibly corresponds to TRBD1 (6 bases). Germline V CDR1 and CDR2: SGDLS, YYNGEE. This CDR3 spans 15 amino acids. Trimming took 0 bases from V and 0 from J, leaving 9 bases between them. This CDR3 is CASSVGGQLNTEAFF. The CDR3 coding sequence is TGTGCCAGCAGCGTAGGCGGACAGCTGAACACTGAAGCTTTCTTT.